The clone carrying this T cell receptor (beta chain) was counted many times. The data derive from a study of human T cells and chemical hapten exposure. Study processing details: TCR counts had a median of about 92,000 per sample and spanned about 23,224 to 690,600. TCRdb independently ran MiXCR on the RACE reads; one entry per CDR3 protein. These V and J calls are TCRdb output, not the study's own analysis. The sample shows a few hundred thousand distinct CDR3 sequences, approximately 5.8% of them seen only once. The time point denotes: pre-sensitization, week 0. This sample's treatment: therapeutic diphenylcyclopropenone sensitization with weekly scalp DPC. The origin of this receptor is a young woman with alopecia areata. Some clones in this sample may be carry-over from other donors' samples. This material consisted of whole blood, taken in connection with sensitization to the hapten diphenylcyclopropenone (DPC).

In nucleotides, the CDR3 is TGTGCCAGCAGCCGCCCGGAGGTCGCTGAAGCTTTCTTT. Amino acids: CASSRPEVAEAFF. This chain connects TRBV4-2 to TRBJ1-1; D call uncertain. The CDR3 length is 13 residues. V gave up 4 bases and J gave up 6 bases, with 12 bases separating them. From germline, CDR1 is LGHNA and CDR2 YNFKEQ.